Described below is a single T cell receptor (beta chain) sequence and its context. The data derive from a study of blood T cell repertoires in COVID-19. Across the study: Both acute and convalescent COVID-19 samples were obtained from the United States, Italy and Spain.

The assay was immunoSEQ multiplex PCR, and TCRdb's table has in-frame clones only and misses some. Counted here are 50,000 to 55,000 clones, around 86% occurring once; the ten biggest clones make up 5% to 7%. What was sequenced was peripheral blood. This sequence was found in a man in his forties or fifties with active COVID-19.

The CDR3 sequence: CSVEAPSVETQYF. The CDR3 nucleotides are TGCAGCGTTGAGGCCCCTAGCGTGGAGACCCAGTACTTC. The V gene is TRBV29-1, the J gene TRBJ2-5, with TRBD2 as a possible D gene (6 bases). The CDR3 is 13 amino acids. Germline assignment: CDR1 SQVTM and CDR2 ANQGSEA. Deletions cut 3 bases from V and 5 bases from J, with 13 bases between.